These 7 T cell receptor beta chains originate from one sample sequenced in a study of OX40 agonist ivuxolimab in advanced cancers. Library generation was performed with the immunoSEQ multiplex PCR assay. Not all clones reach the TCRdb copy of this immuneACCESS table, which keeps in-frame sequences only. Checked studies attribute under half of the gap to unresolved V genes and leave the rest unexplained. Present in this sample are under 25,000 clones, approximately 84% of which were seen just once. The ten biggest clones cover under 35% of the sample. The sample here was CD4+ or CD8+ T cells sorted from blood, taken in a trial of the OX40 agonist ivuxolimab. These receptors all stem from an adult with an advanced solid tumor such as melanoma, head and neck, liver or kidney cancer.

The chain uses TRBV6-1 and TRBJ2-5; no clear D gene. CDR1 and CDR2 (germline): MNHNS, SASEGT. The CDR3 is 13 residues long. Deletions cut 4 bases from V and 2 bases from J, with 8 bases between. The CDR3 sequence: CASSVPGQETQYF. CDR3 DNA sequence: TGTGCCAGCAGTGTCCCAGGACAAGAGACCCAGTACTTC.

The chain recombines TRBV28 with TRBJ2-7; D possibly uses TRBD1 or TRBD2 (5 bases each). The CDR3 totals 15 residues. Germline V gene sequence: CDR1 MDHEN, CDR2 SYDVKM. The V end lost 3 bases, the J end lost 1 base, and 13 bases lay between the germline ends. This chain's CDR3 is CASSFAGTGSYEQYF. CDR3 in DNA: TGTGCCAGCAGTTTCGCCGGGACGGGGTCCTACGAGCAGTACTTC.

This clone has only one observation. The chain links TRBV5-1 to TRBJ1-2; 8 nucleotides match TRBD1. Germline V gives CDR1 SGHRS, CDR2 YFSETQ. This CDR3 is built from 13 residues. Trimming cost V 3 bases and J 5 bases; bases outside gene matches: 3. The CDR3 reads CASSSRTGYGYTF. The CDR3 coding sequence is TGCGCCAGCAGCTCCCGGACAGGGTATGGCTACACCTTC.

The J gene is TRBJ1-2, the V gene TRBV7-2, with D perhaps matching TRBD1 (6 bases). The CDR3 is 17 amino acids. Trimming took 3 bases from V and 3 from J, leaving 20 bases between them. Germline V gene sequence: CDR1 SGHTA, CDR2 FQGNSA. The CDR3 region is CASSLAGGPSSDYGYTF. CDR3 DNA: TGTGCCAGCAGCTTGGCCGGGGGGCCTTCCTCTGACTATGGCTACACCTTC.

The gene calls are TRBV2 and TRBJ1-2, with TRBD1 as a possible D gene (5 bases). CDR1 SNHLY and CDR2 FYNNEI come from the germline V gene. With 5 bases removed from V and 4 bases from J, the gap between germline ends came to 14 bases. The CDR3 is 14 residues long. CDR3: CASSRDPWAYGYTF. Here the CDR3 DNA reads TGTGCCAGCAGTCGGGACCCATGGGCCTATGGCTACACCTTC.

V gene TRBV5-1 combines with J gene TRBJ2-3; no clear D gene. The CDR3 covers 14 residues. With 0 bases removed from V and 0 bases from J, the gap between germline ends came to 5 bases. CDR1 is SGHRS and CDR2 is YFSETQ in the germline V gene. CDR3 in amino acids: CASSLGSSTDTQYF. As DNA, the CDR3 is TGCGCCAGCAGCTTGGGATCTAGCACAGATACGCAGTATTTT.

The chain is built from TRBV6-1 and TRBJ2-2; D gene ambiguous. This CDR3 spans 14 amino acids. Trimming left V 11 bases short and J 1 base short, with 14 bases between. CDR1 is MNHNS and CDR2 is SASEGT in the germline V gene. The CDR3 reads CACRDTWNTGELFF. The CDR3 DNA follows: TGTGCCTGTCGCGATACTTGGAACACCGGGGAGCTGTTTTTT.